This TCR beta chain was observed in a study of control samples from healthy donors and cancer patients. In this sample, this clone turned up once. Sequenced by immunoSEQ multiplex PCR; TCRdb stores in-frame clones only, minus some. This table has around 130,000 clones, 91% appearing once. The receptor's source is a man between 18 and 29 years old in good health. Sequences were obtained from blood.

The CDR3 DNA reads TGCGCCAGCAGCCAAGATGGACAGGGCGAAAAACTGTTTTTT. It is translated as CASSQDGQGEKLFF. V and J are TRBV4-1 and TRBJ1-4; 8 bases are a match to TRBD1. J lost 8 bases, V lost 0 bases, and 2 bases had no gene match. This CDR3 contains 14 residues. Germline values: CDR1 MGHRA, CDR2 YSYEKL.